The 22 T cell receptor beta chains in this list originate from one sample, sequenced in a study of blood T cell repertoires in COVID-19. Method: immunoSEQ multiplex PCR; TCRdb's copy keeps in-frame clones and lacks some. The sample holds some 300,000 clones, roughly 86% seen once. Sequenced material: PBMCs or T cells enriched from blood (not recorded which). The receptors here all came from a woman aged 30 to 39 who had recovered from COVID-19.

This clone appeared a few times. This sequence joins TRBV3-1 (or the pseudogene TRBV3-2) and TRBJ1-1, with 7 bases aligning to TRBD1. The CDR3 is 15 amino acids. Losses at the gene ends were 2 bases for V and 2 bases for J; bases not matched to a gene: 5. Looked up from germline, CDR1 is LGHDT and CDR2 is YNNKEL (reference sequence). The CDR3 nucleotides read TGTGCCAGCAGCCAACACGGGACAGAAAACACTGAAGCTTTCTTT. This gives the protein CASSQHGTENTEAFF.

This sequence joins TRBV6-5 and TRBJ1-4; D ambiguous. Trimming shortened V by 8 bases and J by 0 bases, and 13 bases separated the two germline ends. The V gene's germline CDR1 is MNHEY and CDR2 SVGAGI. The CDR3 extends over 15 amino acids. In DNA form, the CDR3 reads TGTGCCAGCTCTAACCGGGTCCCAACTAATGAAAAACTGTTTTTT. Its translation: CASSNRVPTNEKLFF.

Comment on this clone: This specimen includes other DNA sequences encoding the same CDR3. The chain uses TRBV29-1 and TRBJ1-2; D might be TRBD1 (5 bases). Germline V gene data show CDR1 as SQVTM and CDR2 as ANQGSEA. V gave up 1 base and J gave up 2 bases, with 11 bases separating them. The CDR3 totals 14 residues. CDR3 DNA sequence: TGCAGCGTTGAAGGGCGGGGGAAGAACTATGGCTACACCTTC. Translating it yields CSVEGRGKNYGYTF.

This chain links TRBV2 with TRBJ1-1; no clear D. CDR3 size: 14 residues. V was pared by 6 bases and J by 1 base, with 12 bases between. Germline V gives CDR1 SNHLY, CDR2 FYNNEI. The CDR3 reads CASRGSEANTEAFF. The CDR3 coding sequence is TGTGCCAGCAGGGGGAGTGAAGCGAACACTGAAGCTTTCTTT.

V usage is TRBV10-3 and J usage is TRBJ1-2, with no clear D. V lost 5 bases to trimming and J lost 6 bases, with 22 bases between them. Germline assignment: CDR1 ENHRY and CDR2 SYGVKD. The CDR3 runs to 16 residues. The CDR3 nucleotides are TGTGCCATCAGTCCCAGAGTGTTAAAGTCCAGCGATGGCTACACCTTC. Amino acids: CAISPRVLKSSDGYTF.

The V gene is TRBV5-5, the J gene TRBJ1-6; D is unresolved. The germline V gene has CDR1 SGHKS and CDR2 YYEKEE (reference sequence). The V and J ends lost 5 bases and 9 bases respectively, with 15 bases between them. The CDR3 consists of 14 residues. CDR3 nucleotide sequence: TGTGCCAGCAGGATTTCGGGGAGTAGTTCACCCCTCCACTTT. Translating it yields CASRISGSSSPLHF.

The count of this clone is one. V is TRBV19 and J is TRBJ2-2, with 12 bases matching TRBD2. V shed 6 bases, J shed 7 bases, and the junction held 6 bases outside the gene matches. Germline assignment: CDR1 LNHDA and CDR2 SQIVND (reference sequence). The CDR3 covers 15 residues. The CDR3 sequence is CASSGLAGRNGELFF. For the CDR3, the DNA is TGTGCCAGTAGCGGACTAGCGGGAAGGAACGGGGAGCTGTTTTTT.

This chain joins TRBV6-5 and TRBJ2-1; D is ambiguous. Germline CDR1 reads MNHEY; CDR2 reads SVGAGI. V gave up 5 bases and J gave up 8 bases, with 7 bases separating them. The CDR3 loop spans 11 amino acids. The CDR3 bases are TGTGCCAGCAGTACTCGGTATGAGCAGTTCTTC. As protein: CASSTRYEQFF.

The table lists this clone with a count of one. For the CDR3, the DNA is TGTGCCAGTAGTATAGACGCTAGCGGGAGGCCAGGGAGCTCCTACGAGCAGTACTTC. This codes for CASSIDASGRPGSSYEQYF. The V and J genes are TRBV19 and TRBJ2-7; 11 bases agree with TRBD2. The ends lost 0 bases at V and 0 bases at J; junction bases unmatched: 10. Germline-derived CDR1 and CDR2 are LNHDA and SQIVND (reference sequence). This CDR3 has 19 residues.

This clone was detected only once. This chain uses TRBV19 with TRBJ1-6; tentatively, D is TRBD1 (6 bases). Germline V gene data show CDR1 as LNHDA and CDR2 as SQIVND (reference sequence). Trimming took off 4 bases at V and 8 bases at J, with 18 bases between the two ends. The length of the CDR3 is 16 residues. This CDR3 is CASSTQGPFDDSPLHF. DNA for the CDR3: TGTGCCAGTAGTACCCAGGGGCCGTTCGATGATTCACCCCTCCACTTT.

The rearrangement links TRBV29-1 to TRBJ2-7; possibly TRBD1 for D (5 bases). V was clipped by 0 bases and J by 1 base, with 10 bases between them. Germline loops: CDR1 SQVTM, CDR2 ANQGSEA. The CDR3 extends over 14 amino acids. The CDR3: CSVEDTQGSYEQYF. The CDR3 DNA reads as TGCAGCGTTGAAGATACGCAGGGTTCCTACGAGCAGTACTTC.

The J gene is TRBJ2-6, the V gene TRBV2; D is uncertain. The V end lost 6 bases, the J end lost 0 bases, and 9 bases lay between the germline ends. The CDR3 covers 15 residues. Per the germline V gene, CDR1 is SNHLY and CDR2 is FYNNEI. CDR3 nucleotide sequence: TGTGCCAGCAGCGTCACAAGCTCTGGGGCCAACGTCCTGACTTTC. Translating gives CASSVTSSGANVLTF. Together with reference TRBV2 and TRBJ2-6, the CDR3 gives the full variable domain: EPEVTQTPSHQVTQMGQEVILRCVPISNHLYFYWYRQILGQKVEFLVSFYNNEISEKSEIFDDQFSVERPDGSNFTLKIRSTKLEDSAMYFCASSVTSSGANVLTFGAGSRLTVL.

Note on this clone: Germline is not matched at one junction end, which may reflect a read error. The chain employs TRBV2 and TRBJ2-7; 13 bases align to TRBD2. The CDR3 is 17 amino acids. Germline V lookup: CDR1 SNHLY, CDR2 FYNNEI. CDR3 amino acids: CASSTKTPGLAGSGVGF. The CDR3 bases are TGTGCCAGCAGTACGAAGACACCGGGACTAGCGGGATCCGGGGTTGGCTTC.

The CDR3 bases are TGTGCCAGCAGTGAAGCTTGGACAGGAGTTCTTTCTAACTATGGCTACACCTTC. Protein sequence: CASSEAWTGVLSNYGYTF. The chain uses TRBV6-1 and TRBJ1-2, with 7 bases fitting TRBD1. The CDR3 contains 18 residues. V was clipped by 0 bases and J by 0 bases; unmatched bases: 10. CDR1 is MNHNS and CDR2 is SASEGT in the germline V gene.

This chain connects TRBV7-2 to TRBJ2-7, with TRBD2 matching 8 bases. Germline V gene sequence: CDR1 SGHTA, CDR2 FQGNSA. The CDR3 covers 16 residues. V trimming: 0 bases; J trimming: 4 bases; junction bases outside the gene matches: 8. CDR3 nucleotide sequence: TGTGCCAGCAGCTTAGCATTTGGACTAGCCCAATACGAGCAGTACTTC. Amino acid sequence: CASSLAFGLAQYEQYF. Filled out from reference TRBV7-2 and TRBJ2-7, the complete variable domain reads GAGVSQSPSNKVTEKGKDVELRCDPISGHTALYWYRQSLGQGLEFLIYFQGNSAPDKSGLPSDRFSAERTGGSVSTLTIQRTQQEDSAVYLCASSLAFGLAQYEQYFGPGTRLTVT.

The CDR3 here is CASSLTHLDLYGYTF. As DNA, the CDR3 is TGTGCCAGCAGCTTGACACACCTTGACCTTTATGGCTACACCTTC. The rearrangement uses TRBV7-9 and TRBJ1-2; no definite D call. The germline V gene has CDR1 SEHNR and CDR2 FQNEAQ (reference sequence). Trimming stripped 3 bases from V and 5 bases from J, with 16 bases between. CDR3 length equals 15 residues.

This rearrangement joins TRBV6-5 to TRBJ2-3; 8 bases match TRBD2. CDR1 and CDR2 (germline): MNHEY, SVGAGI. This CDR3 spans 15 amino acids. Trimming at V came to 3 bases and at J to 2 bases, leaving 4 bases not matched to a gene. CDR3 bases: TGTGCCAGCAGTTATAGCGGGACCCTCACAGATACGCAGTATTTT. Translating it yields CASSYSGTLTDTQYF.

This clone has just a few counts. J is TRBJ2-7 and V is TRBV9; D is unresolved. V gave up 3 bases and J gave up 0 bases, with 13 bases separating them. Germline loops: CDR1 SGDLS, CDR2 YYNGEE. The CDR3 contains 15 residues. In DNA, the CDR3 is TGTGCCAGCAGCGCCGGAAGACAAGACTCCTACGAGCAGTACTTC. It yields the protein CASSAGRQDSYEQYF.

The rearrangement uses TRBV10-1 and TRBJ2-1; D possibly corresponds to TRBD1 (5 bases). Trimming took 0 bases from V and 8 from J, leaving 17 bases between them. The CDR3 sequence is 16 residues long. The V gene's germline CDR1 is WNHNN and CDR2 SYGVQD (reference sequence). The CDR3 region has the DNA TGCGCCAGCAGTGAGTCAAGGGGCCTGGGGATAGATGAGCAGTTCTTC. Protein: CASSESRGLGIDEQFF.

The rearrangement links TRBV19 to TRBJ2-7, with D perhaps matching TRBD2 (5 bases). Trimming took 3 bases from V and 3 from J, leaving 9 bases between them. The CDR3 spans 13 residues. Germline V gene lookup returns CDR1 LNHDA and CDR2 SQIVND (reference sequence). Here the CDR3 DNA reads TGTGCCAGTAGTATTACGGGGAACTACGAGCAGTACTTC. As protein: CASSITGNYEQYF.

The chain recombines TRBV4-2 with TRBJ1-2; 11 nucleotides align to TRBD1. The CDR3 contains 14 residues. Germline-derived CDR1 and CDR2 are LGHNA and YNFKEQ. V was clipped by 3 bases and J by 7 bases; unmatched bases: 4. CDR3 DNA: TGTGCCAGCAGCCAGGACAGGGGGCTGCGTGGCTACACCTTC. Encoded protein: CASSQDRGLRGYTF.

The chain links TRBV11-3 to TRBJ1-2; no firm D call. This CDR3 is built from 16 residues. Trimming pared 0 bases from V and 4 bases from J, leaving 15 bases between. Germline V gene sequence: CDR1 SGHNT, CDR2 YENEEA. The CDR3 here is CASSLDLPGFIYGYTF. DNA for the CDR3: TGTGCCAGCAGCTTAGATCTCCCGGGTTTCATCTATGGCTACACCTTC. Variable domain in full (rest from reference TRBV11-3 and TRBJ1-2): EAGVVQSPRYKIIEKKQPVAFWCNPISGHNTLYWYLQNLGQGPELLIRYENEEAVDDSQLPKDRFSAERLKGVDSTLKIQPAELGDSAVYLCASSLDLPGFIYGYTFGSGTRLTVV.